This TCR beta chain was retrieved from a study of glioma-infiltrating T cells after dendritic cell vaccination. The table came from immunoSEQ multiplex PCR; TCRdb's copy has only in-frame clones and leaves some out. The sample holds about 50,000 clones, approximately 83% seen once. This CDR3 spans 15 amino acids. Trimming removed 7 bases at V and 2 bases at J, with 18 bases between. Germline V CDR1 and CDR2: SGHDT, YYEEEE. The chain couples TRBV5-6 to TRBJ2-5; a possible D gene is TRBD1 (5 bases). The origin of this receptor is a human donor with glioblastoma. The sample was blood, taken before dendritic cell vaccination. The CDR3 sequence is CASAAYRLLQETQYF. In DNA, the CDR3 is TGTGCCAGCGCCGCATACAGGTTATTACAAGAGACCCAGTACTTC.